The T cell receptor beta chain under discussion was sequenced for a study of CD8 T cells in Susac syndrome. It was with random hexamers that about 0.45 to 1 ug RNA was reverse transcribed. An immunoSEQ multiplex PCR amplified TCR beta CDR3 over 54 Vbeta and 13 Jbeta. TCRdb reprocessed the immunoSEQ multiplex PCR reads via MiXCR and lists one record per CDR3 protein. The repertoire consists of around 280,000 distinct CDR3 sequences, with about 91% occurring once and the leading ten covering approximately 0.065%. The study sequenced TCR beta in blood CD8+ and CD4+ T cells. Germline values: CDR1 DFQATT, CDR2 SNEGSKA (reference sequence). This CDR3 has 14 residues. V lost 1 base and J 1 base, leaving 11 bases between the germline ends.

The sample comprised CD4+ T cells from PBMCs. This TCR was sampled from a human donor with multiple sclerosis. The chain is built from TRBV20-1 and TRBJ2-7; D may match TRBD1 or TRBD2 (6 bases each). In nucleotides, the CDR3 is TGCAGTGCTAGAGCCGGAGGGGGATCCTACGAGCAGTACTTC. It translates to CSARAGGGSYEQYF.